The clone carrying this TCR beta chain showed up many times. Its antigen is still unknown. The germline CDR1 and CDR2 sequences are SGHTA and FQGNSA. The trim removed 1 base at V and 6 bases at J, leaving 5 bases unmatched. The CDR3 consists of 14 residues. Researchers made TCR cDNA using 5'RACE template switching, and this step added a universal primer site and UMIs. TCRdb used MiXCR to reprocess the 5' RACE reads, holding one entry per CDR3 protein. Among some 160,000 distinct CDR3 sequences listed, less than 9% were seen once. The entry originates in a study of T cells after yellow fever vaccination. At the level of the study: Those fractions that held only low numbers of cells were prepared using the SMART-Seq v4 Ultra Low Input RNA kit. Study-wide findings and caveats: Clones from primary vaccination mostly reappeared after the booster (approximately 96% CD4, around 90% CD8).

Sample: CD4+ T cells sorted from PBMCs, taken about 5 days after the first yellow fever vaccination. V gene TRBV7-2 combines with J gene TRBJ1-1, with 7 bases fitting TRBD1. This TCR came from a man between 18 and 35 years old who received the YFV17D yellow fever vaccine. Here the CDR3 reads CASSLGQGYAEAFF. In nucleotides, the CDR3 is TGTGCCAGCAGCTTAGGACAGGGTTATGCTGAAGCTTTCTTT.